The TCR beta chain described here comes from a study of blood T cells in healthy people across ages (dated by TCRdb to the mid-2010s). Regarding the research as a whole: In model experiments, template switching captured roughly one uniquely barcoded TCR beta cDNA molecule for every two T cells. Using deep sequencing normalized with unique cDNA molecular identifiers, the study measured how TCR beta repertoire diversity changes with age. Four age groups were formed from the donors: young (average approximately 15 years), middle-aged (approximately 39), aged (about 68) and long-lived (less than 85). Donors of different ages were randomly distributed across sequencing lanes to avoid experimental bias. For two donors (one aged 18 to 30 and one aged 80 or older), the study analyzed two additional independent replicas of 1 million unique cDNA reads from the same blood draw. Paper-wide results and their limitations: Observed TCR beta diversity correlated strongly with the percentage of naive T cells measured by flow cytometry. Because donor CMV infection status was unknown, age-related changes in expanded clonotypes were potentially confounded. Compared with the aged group, the long-lived group had more naive CD4+ T cells, fewer expanded clones and increased TCR diversity, a pattern suggesting age selection. Estimates of total diversity based on one million sequenced T cells were regarded as lower bounds and as underestimates. Because profiling used bulk unsorted PBMCs, naive and antigen-experienced compartments could not be compared conclusively. As age increased, observed TCR beta diversity per million T cells dropped in a roughly linear way, and a significant reduction was already evident by age 40.

Receptor amplification or capture employed 5' RACE. Sequenced on an Illumina HiSeq 2500. A second PCR of roughly 6 to 12 cycles was performed with a sample-barcoded 5' primer and a J-beta primer mix. A template-switch 5' adaptor carrying 12 random nucleotides introduced a unique molecular identifier onto each TCR beta cDNA molecule. Each sample yielded at least 2.5 million CDR3-containing paired-end reads. The Mint cDNA synthesis kit, primed by a TRBC-specific oligonucleotide, was used to synthesize first-strand cDNA from all RNA. All cDNA was treated with uracil-DNA glycosylase and then went through a first 18-cycle PCR with the universal primers M1SS and BC2_uni_R. Regarding the original processing steps: Normalization of each sample was performed by random selection of 1 million high-quality reads, each carrying a distinct molecular identifier. Instead of being binned into consensus sequences, reads that shared molecular identifiers were thrown out. MiTCR, run with a Q25 quality threshold and the strictest error-elimination algorithm, handled CDR3 identification, clonotype clustering and error correction. Lower-bound total TCR beta diversity was estimated with a nonparametric unseen species model using Euler transformation. The public reads were reprocessed in TCRdb via fastp at Q25 and MiXCR, keeping in-frame beta chains. Rows are combined by CDR3 protein, so each entry shows the most common genes and DNA. These V and J calls are TCRdb output, not the study's own analysis. This sample is represented by hundreds of thousands of distinct CDR3 sequences; 49% of them were singletons. The ten largest clones represent about 32% of the sample.

As for this clonotype: The specificity of this receptor is unknown. Base qualities are not recorded, but no much larger clone differs from it by a single base.

Systemically healthy Caucasian individuals from Russia, some 38 in total and aged roughly 6 to 90 years, were included as donors. About 9.8 milliliters of peripheral blood were drawn from each donor into EDTA-treated Vacutainer tubes. Ficoll-Paque density-gradient centrifugation was used to isolate PBMCs, with at least 6 million per sample. Total RNA, at least 5 micrograms per sample, was extracted from PBMCs with Trizol reagent. Naive CD45RAhigh/CD27high T cell percentages were measured by flow cytometry on a PBMC aliquot from every donor. V was cut back by 4 bases and J by 4 bases, leaving a gap of 12 bases between them. Taken from cysteine to phenylalanine, the CDR3 has 13 residues. Only the CDR3 DNA is retained, 39 bases long and in frame from the first base. For CDR1 and CDR2, the germline V gene (reference sequence) lists GTSNPN and SVGIG.

The chain is made from TRBV30 and TRBJ2-3, with a tentative D gene TRBD2 over 6 matching bases. The source is an older woman in good health. Input material: blood. At the DNA level, the sequence is TGTGCCTGGAATCGGGAGAGTGCAGATACGCAGTATTTT. Its protein is CAWNRESADTQYF.